This T cell receptor (beta chain) originates from a study of T cells in Graves' hyperthyroidism and ophthalmopathy. Whole-study findings and limits: The model's output predicted ophthalmopathy at a median of 6.5 months prior to onset. Blood also showed most of the thyroid clonotypes that were expanded above 0.001.

The CDR3 regions of TCR beta were amplified from RNA transcripts. The HTBI primer set was used in a first-round RT-PCR of the TCR CDR3. Each CDR3 protein is one row after TCRdb ran MiXCR on the multiplex PCR reads. The profile shows some 800,000 distinct CDR3 sequences, roughly 40% of them singletons. Absence of ophthalmopathy progression within 18 months defined stable Graves' hyperthyroidism. For this clonotype: Its antigen remains unidentified.

This CDR3 contains 12 residues. Trimming took off 2 bases at V and 10 bases at J, with 9 bases between the two ends. The specimen was blood. The source is a man between 18 and 35 years old with Graves' hyperthyroidism. V is TRBV12-3 or TRBV12-4 and J is TRBJ1-5; D is perhaps TRBD1 (5 bases). The CDR3 reads CASSLWGGPQHF. CDR3 coding DNA: TGTGCCAGCAGTTTATGGGGCGGACCCCAGCATTTT.